Listed below are T cell receptor beta chains from one sample, sequenced in a study of blood T cell repertoires in COVID-19. Sequencing was performed with immunoSEQ multiplex PCR; in TCRdb, only in-frame clones are kept and a portion is missing. In the table there are 350,000 to 450,000 clones, approximately 90% of which are singletons. Sequencing was done on a sample of peripheral blood. These receptors were obtained from a woman in her thirties or forties with COVID-19, enrolled during active disease. CDR3s include the opening cysteine and the closing phenylalanine or tryptophan. Each record gives: CDR3 DNA, CDR3 protein, CDR3 length, D gene, J gene, V gene, clone size. D genes are given only for firm matches. Expanded clones get a size class; other rows say once, few or many, or leave the size out.

TGTGCCAGCAGGACGGGACTACATAATGAAAAACTGTTTTTT CASRTGLHNEKLFF 14 NA TRBJ1-4 TRBV2 NA
TGTGCCAGCAGCTTACTAGGGGTGGGGGGTATTAAGCAGCCCCAGCATTTT CASSLLGVGGIKQPQHF 17 NA TRBJ1-5 TRBV5-6 NA
TGTGCCAGCAGTTACAAGGGGGGGTATCAGCCCCAGCATTTT CASSYKGGYQPQHF 14 NA TRBJ1-5 TRBV6-5 once
TGCGCCAGCAGCTATGGGAGTGCAGGGGGCAAGACTGAAGCTTTCTTT CASSYGSAGGKTEAFF 16 TRBD1 TRBJ1-1 TRBV5-1 NA
TGTGCCAGCAGCGTGACAGGGGTTAGCGCCTACGAGCAGTACTTC CASSVTGVSAYEQYF 15 TRBD1 TRBJ2-7 TRBV6-5 NA
TGTGCCAGCTCACGACTAGCGGGGCGAACCGGGGAGCTGTTTTTT CASSRLAGRTGELFF 15 TRBD2 TRBJ2-2 TRBV18 NA
TGTGCCAGTAGTATACATGGGGCAGGGTTAAATCAGCCCCAGCATTTT CASSIHGAGLNQPQHF 16 NA TRBJ1-5 TRBV19 NA
TGTGCCTGGAGCGACAGTGGAGTGAACTATGGCTACACCTTC CAWSDSGVNYGYTF 14 NA TRBJ1-2 TRBV30 few
TGTGCCAGCAGCTACGGGACTAAACGGGAGCAGTACTTC CASSYGTKREQYF 13 TRBD2 TRBJ2-7 TRBV7-2 NA
TGTGCCAGCAGCTTGGGCGGGACAGGGGTATGGTCACCCCTCCACTTT CASSLGGTGVWSPLHF 16 TRBD1 TRBJ1-6 TRBV7-2 NA
TGCGCCAGCAGATCGCCGGGAACCGGCACAGATACGCAGTATTTT CASRSPGTGTDTQYF 15 NA TRBJ2-3 TRBV5-1 NA
TGCGCCAGCAGCTTGTTAGCCTTCGGTGGGAACACTGAAGCTTTCTTT CASSLLAFGGNTEAFF 16 NA TRBJ1-1 TRBV5-1 NA
TGCGCCACCCGGGTCCTACTCACAGATACGCAGTATTTT CATRVLLTDTQYF 13 NA TRBJ2-3 TRBV5-1 NA
TGTGCCAGCAGCCCCCTGAGTCGCTCCTACGAGCAGTACTTC CASSPLSRSYEQYF 14 NA TRBJ2-7 TRBV5-8 NA
TGTGCCAGTAGTGCGGGACAGGATAATTCACCCCTCCACTTT CASSAGQDNSPLHF 14 TRBD1 TRBJ1-6 TRBV19 NA
TGTGCCTCCGCCGGGAGATTTAAGCGTCCCCAAGAGACCCAGTACTTC CASAGRFKRPQETQYF 16 NA TRBJ2-5 TRBV7-8 NA
TGTGCCAGCAGTTACGTCAGGCCCACCTATGGCTACACCTTC CASSYVRPTYGYTF 14 NA TRBJ1-2 TRBV6-2/TRBV6-3 once
TGTGCCAGCAGGGACAGGGGCGAGGGGGCTGAAGCTTTCTTT CASRDRGEGAEAFF 14 TRBD1 TRBJ1-1 TRBV2 NA
TGTGCCTGGAGTCCACAATATAATTCACCCCTCCACTTT CAWSPQYNSPLHF 13 NA TRBJ1-6 TRBV30 NA
TGCAGCTCATACGGAATCACAGGGTTAGCTTTCTTT CSSYGITGLAFF 12 NA TRBJ1-1 TRBV29-1 NA
TGTGCCAGCAGTTACCCGACAGGGGGCGCGGACTATGGCTACACCTTC CASSYPTGGADYGYTF 16 TRBD1 TRBJ1-2 TRBV6-2/TRBV6-3 NA
TGTGCCAGCAGCTTGACAGGGATCCCTGGAAACACCATATATTTT CASSLTGIPGNTIYF 15 TRBD1 TRBJ1-3 TRBV9 NA
TGTGCCAGCAGCGCCGGGACTGAAGCTTTCTTT CASSAGTEAFF 11 NA TRBJ1-1 TRBV7-2 NA
TGCGCCAGCAGCGCCCCGGGTAGGGGTCGTCAGCCCCAGCATTTT CASSAPGRGRQPQHF 15 NA TRBJ1-5 TRBV4-1 NA
TGTGCCAGCAGTTACTCCCCGGTGGAAGCTTTCTTT CASSYSPVEAFF 12 NA TRBJ1-1 TRBV6-6 NA
TGTGCCAGCAGCCCCCCGGGGGTCCAGCCCCAGCATTTT CASSPPGVQPQHF 13 NA TRBJ1-5 TRBV3-1/TRBV3-2 few
TGTGCCAGCAGCAAAAACCTGGGGCAGGGAAAAAACATTCAGTACTTC CASSKNLGQGKNIQYF 16 NA TRBJ2-4 TRBV7-3 NA
TGTGCCTGCACCGGAAGTCGGACAATGAACACTGAAGCTTTCTTT CACTGSRTMNTEAFF 15 NA TRBJ1-1 TRBV30 NA